This T cell receptor beta chain comes out of a study of human T cells and chemical hapten exposure. Time point noted: patch test 1, 2 weeks after DPC sensitization. The treatment here: therapeutic diphenylcyclopropenone sensitization with weekly scalp DPC. From germline, CDR1 is MNHNS and CDR2 SASEGT. The CDR3 contains 15 residues. Trimming removed 2 bases at V and 4 bases at J, with 14 bases between. TCRdb re-derived calls from the RACE reads in MiXCR, one entry per CDR3 protein. The sample lists some 83,000 distinct CDR3 sequences; about 10% were seen once. The material sequenced was whole blood, taken in connection with sensitization to the hapten diphenylcyclopropenone (DPC). The clonotype comes from a woman aged 50 to 60 with alopecia areata. Some clones in this sample may be carry-over from other donors' samples. V usage is TRBV6-1 and J usage is TRBJ1-2; D is unclear. The CDR3 bases are TGTGCCAGCAGTGAAAGGGTGACGACCTCCTATGGCTACACCTTC. The encoded protein is CASSERVTTSYGYTF.